Included here is one TCR beta chain sequence, with context. Its specificity is not known. The record originates from a study of T-cell memory formation after mild COVID-19. The study's findings and limits: Balance between CD4 and CD8 was seen in clones contracting day 15 to 85, and a CD4+ lean was seen in later expanders.

Losses at the gene ends were 4 bases for V and 1 base for J; bases not matched to a gene: 10. In germline, CDR1 is SGHRS, CDR2 YFSETQ. CDR3 length equals 17 residues. Each CDR3 protein is one row after TCRdb ran MiXCR on the 5' RACE reads. The repertoire holds about 340,000 distinct CDR3 sequences, with roughly 19% as singletons. This receptor was obtained from a man aged 18 to 30 who had mild COVID-19 (a few samples of this study predate the infection). Cell type and time point are not known. Material: PBMCs or a T cell subset sorted from them (not recorded which). The chain employs TRBV5-1 and TRBJ2-3; 9 bases are shared with TRBD1. The CDR3 nucleotides read TGCGCCAGCAGCCGAGCCGCCCGGACAGGGGGCACAGATACGCAGTATTTT. It yields the protein CASSRAARTGGTDTQYF. The variable domain in full, completed from reference TRBV5-1 and TRBJ2-3, reads KAGVTQTPRYLIKTRGQQVTLSCSPISGHRSVSWYQQTPGQGLQFLFEYFSETQRNKGNFPGRFSGRQFSNSRSEMNVSTLELGDSALYLCASSRAARTGGTDTQYFGPGTRLTVL.